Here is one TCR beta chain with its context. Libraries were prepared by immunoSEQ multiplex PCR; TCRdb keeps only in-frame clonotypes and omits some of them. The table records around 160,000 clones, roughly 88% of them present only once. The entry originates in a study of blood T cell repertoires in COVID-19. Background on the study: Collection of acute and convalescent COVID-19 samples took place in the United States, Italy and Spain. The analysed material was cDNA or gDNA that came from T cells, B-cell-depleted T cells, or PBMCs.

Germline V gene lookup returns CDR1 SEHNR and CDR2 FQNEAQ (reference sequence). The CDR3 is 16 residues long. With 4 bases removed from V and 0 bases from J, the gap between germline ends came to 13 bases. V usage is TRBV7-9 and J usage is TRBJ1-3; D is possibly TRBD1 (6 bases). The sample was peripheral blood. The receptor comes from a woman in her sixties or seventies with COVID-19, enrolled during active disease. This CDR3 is CASSSNRDTSGNTIYF. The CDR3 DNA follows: TGTGCCAGCAGCTCAAACAGGGACACCTCTGGAAACACCATATATTTT. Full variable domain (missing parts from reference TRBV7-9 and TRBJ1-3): DTGVSQNPRHKITKRGQNVTFRCDPISEHNRLYWYRQTLGQGPEFLTYFQNEAQLEKSRLLSDRFSAERPKGSFSTLEIQRTEQGDSAMYLCASSSNRDTSGNTIYFGEGSWLTVV.